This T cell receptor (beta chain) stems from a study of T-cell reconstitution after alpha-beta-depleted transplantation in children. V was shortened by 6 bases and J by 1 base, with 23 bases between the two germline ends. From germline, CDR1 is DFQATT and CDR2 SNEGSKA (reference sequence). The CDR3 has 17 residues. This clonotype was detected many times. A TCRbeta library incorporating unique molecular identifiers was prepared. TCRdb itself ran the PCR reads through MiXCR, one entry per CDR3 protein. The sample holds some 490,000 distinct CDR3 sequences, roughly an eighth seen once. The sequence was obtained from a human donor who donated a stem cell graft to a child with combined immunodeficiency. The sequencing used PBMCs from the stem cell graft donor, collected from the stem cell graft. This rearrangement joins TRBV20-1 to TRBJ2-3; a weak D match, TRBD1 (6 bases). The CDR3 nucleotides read TGCAGTGCCGGAAGGGAACTGGTCAGGGGAGGCACAGATACGCAGTATTTT. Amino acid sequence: CSAGRELVRGGTDTQYF.